Below are 25 T cell receptor beta chains sequenced from a single sample in a study of PD-1 blockade in classical Hodgkin lymphoma. Relapse was seen in all patients after autologous stem cell transplantation, and brentuximab vedotin exposure was variable. The assay was immunoSEQ multiplex PCR, and TCRdb's table has in-frame clones only and misses some. The sample has tens of thousands of clones, approximately 73% seen once. The specimen comprised peripheral blood mononuclear cells (PBMCs), sampled at baseline. These receptors originate from a human donor with classical Hodgkin lymphoma.

The J gene is TRBJ2-7, the V gene TRBV5-1, with D perhaps matching TRBD2 (5 bases). Germline CDR1 and CDR2: SGHRS and YFSETQ. Trimming removed 0 bases from V and 4 bases from J, with 11 bases in between. This CDR3 has 14 amino acids. CDR3 region: CASSLGGLDYEQYF. CDR3 in DNA: TGCGCCAGCAGCTTGGGTGGACTGGATTACGAGCAGTACTTC.

The V gene is TRBV27, the J gene TRBJ1-5, with D hard to call. V was pared by 10 bases and J by 3 bases, with 19 bases between. Germline CDR1 is MNHEY and CDR2 is SMNVEV (reference sequence). The CDR3 is made up of 15 amino acids. The CDR3 DNA is TGTGCCACCAAACCCCTGTGGATGGCCAATCAGCCCCAGCATTTT. Residues: CATKPLWMANQPQHF.

The chain recombines TRBV6-5 with TRBJ2-3, with 9 bases that match TRBD1. Trimming cost V 2 bases and J 1 base; bases outside gene matches: 1. Germline V gives CDR1 MNHEY, CDR2 SVGAGI. This CDR3 comprises 15 residues. The chain's CDR3 is CASSYRTGGTDTQYF. The DNA of the CDR3 is TGTGCCAGCAGTTACCGGACAGGGGGCACAGATACGCAGTATTTT.

This rearrangement joins TRBV4-2 to TRBJ2-2; 8 bases agree with TRBD1. V lost 0 bases to trimming and J lost 7 bases; unmatched junction nucleotides: 10. CDR3 length: 17 amino acids. Germline-derived CDR1 and CDR2 are LGHNA and YNFKEQ. The CDR3 loop is CASSQEQLAGTGGELFF. Written as DNA, the CDR3 is TGTGCCAGCAGCCAAGAGCAATTAGCAGGGACAGGCGGGGAGCTGTTTTTT.

The chain carries TRBV30 and TRBJ1-2; 7 bases line up with TRBD1. Germline V gene sequence: CDR1 GTSNPN, CDR2 SVGIG (reference sequence). The CDR3 has 13 amino acids. V shed 0 bases, J shed 6 bases, and the junction held 4 bases outside the gene matches. CDR3 sequence: CAWSVRDSNGYTF. CDR3 coding DNA: TGTGCCTGGAGTGTACGGGACAGCAATGGCTACACCTTC.

This clone was picked up a small number of times. This chain links TRBV15 with TRBJ2-7, with D perhaps matching TRBD2 (6 bases). V was trimmed by 4 bases and J by 4 bases, leaving 20 bases between them. This CDR3 contains 16 residues. Germline V gives CDR1 LNHNV, CDR2 YYDKDF (reference sequence). The CDR3 loop is CATSTSDGGDSYEQYF. The DNA for the CDR3 is TGTGCCACCAGCACTTCGGACGGGGGAGACTCGTACGAGCAGTACTTC.

The CDR3: CASSQDRTLPGGYTF. For the CDR3, the DNA is TGCGCCAGCAGCCAAGACCGGACTCTCCCGGGAGGCTACACCTTC. This rearrangement joins TRBV4-1 to TRBJ1-2; D remains ambiguous. The CDR3 consists of 15 residues. Trimming stripped 0 bases from V and 8 bases from J, with 16 bases between. Germline-derived CDR1 and CDR2 are MGHRA and YSYEKL.

The rearrangement joins TRBV7-8 to TRBJ1-1; D possibly corresponds to TRBD1 (5 bases). Trimming took off 7 bases at V and 5 bases at J, with 17 bases between the two ends. CDR1 is SGHVS and CDR2 is FQNEAQ in the germline V gene. The CDR3 has 14 residues. The CDR3 protein is CASTFRVGETEAFF. In DNA, the CDR3 is TGTGCCAGCACCTTCAGGGTAGGAGAAACTGAAGCTTTCTTT.

This sequence joins TRBV19 and TRBJ1-2, with D maybe TRBD1 (6 bases). The germline V gene has CDR1 LNHDA and CDR2 SQIVND (reference sequence). The CDR3 is 14 amino acids. V lost 4 bases and J lost 2, with 11 bases in between. In DNA form, the CDR3 reads TGTGCCAGTAGTACGGGACAAGGGAACTATGGCTACACCTTC. It translates to CASSTGQGNYGYTF. Using reference TRBV19 and TRBJ1-2 for the parts outside the CDR3, the full variable domain is DGGITQSPKYLFRKEGQNVTLSCEQNLNHDAMYWYRQDPGQGLRLIYYSQIVNDFQKGDIAEGYSVSREKKESFPLTVTSAQKNPTAFYLCASSTGQGNYGYTFGSGTRLTVV.

V usage is TRBV11-2 and J usage is TRBJ2-5; D gene uncertain. With 0 bases removed from V and 1 base from J, the gap between germline ends came to 9 bases. From germline, CDR1 is SGHAT and CDR2 FQNNGV. This CDR3 contains 15 residues. The CDR3 loop reads CASSLDYSVQETQYF. Written as DNA, the CDR3 is TGTGCCAGCAGCTTAGATTACAGCGTCCAAGAGACCCAGTACTTC.

This clone was seen a handful of times. The chain joins TRBV11-2 to TRBJ1-2, with D tentatively TRBD1 (5 bases). Trimming cost V 1 base and J 8 bases, with 8 bases left between them. Germline loops: CDR1 SGHAT, CDR2 FQNNGV. The CDR3 has 12 amino acids. The CDR3, as DNA: TGTGCCAGCAGCTTAGGGGCAGGGGGCTACACCTTC. Amino acids: CASSLGAGGYTF.

The chain joins TRBV7-3 to TRBJ1-3; D is uncertain. V was trimmed by 5 bases and J by 3 bases, leaving 8 bases between them. Germline CDR1 and CDR2: SGHTA and FQGTGA. CDR3 size: 13 residues. This CDR3 is CASSLERGNTIYF. For the CDR3, the DNA is TGTGCCAGCAGCCTAGAACGTGGAAACACCATATATTTT.

The chain recombines TRBV19 with TRBJ1-1; D is unresolved. Germline V gives CDR1 LNHDA, CDR2 SQIVND (reference sequence). The CDR3 extends over 13 amino acids. V lost 3 bases and J lost 5, with 10 bases in between. The CDR3 DNA is TGTGCCAGTAGTATGTCCAGGAATACTGAAGCTTTCTTT. Protein: CASSMSRNTEAFF.

This clone showed up just once. The chain carries TRBV5-4 and TRBJ1-2, with D tentatively TRBD1 (6 bases). This CDR3 spans 14 amino acids. In germline, CDR1 is SGHNT, CDR2 YYREEE (reference sequence). Trimming took 5 bases from V and 8 from J, leaving 19 bases between them. DNA of the CDR3: TGTGCCAGCAGGGTGATGGGGGCAGGAGGCGGCTACACCTTC. Translated, it gives CASRVMGAGGGYTF. The full variable domain, completed using reference TRBV5-4 and TRBJ1-2, is ETGVTQSPTHLIKTRGQQVTLRCSSQSGHNTVSWYQQALGQGPQFIFQYYREEENGRGNFPPRFSGLQFPNYSSELNVNALELDDSALYLCASRVMGAGGGYTFGSGTRLTVV.

The chain is built from TRBV9 and TRBJ1-4, with 7 bases that match TRBD1. Germline CDR1 SGDLS, CDR2 YYNGEE. The CDR3 consists of 15 residues. The V gene end was trimmed by 0 bases and the J gene end by 3 bases; junction bases not matched to a gene: 2. The CDR3 region has the DNA TGTGCCAGCAGCGTAGAGGACAGGCCTAATGAAAAACTGTTTTTT. Translating gives CASSVEDRPNEKLFF. The entire variable domain, with the rest obtained from reference TRBV9 and TRBJ1-4, is as follows: DSGVTQTPKHLITATGQRVTLRCSPRSGDLSVYWYQQSLDQGLQFLIQYYNGEERAKGNILERFSAQQFPDLHSELNLSSLELGDSALYFCASSVEDRPNEKLFFGSGTQLSVL.

The chain combines TRBV6-5 with TRBJ1-2; possibly TRBD1 for D (5 bases). CDR3 length: 11 amino acids. V was cut by 10 bases and J by 4 bases, with 10 bases left in between. Germline lookup yields CDR1 MNHEY and CDR2 SVGAGI. The CDR3 bases are TGTGCCACCGGCGGGGGCTATGGCTACACCTTC. Protein: CATGGGYGYTF.

J is TRBJ2-2 and V is TRBV4-1; the match to TRBD1 covers 7 bases. V was clipped by 3 bases and J by 0 bases; unmatched bases: 4. The CDR3 covers 16 residues. CDR1 MGHRA and CDR2 YSYEKL come from the germline V gene. This CDR3 reads CASSHPGTANTGELFF. DNA of the CDR3: TGCGCCAGCAGCCATCCCGGGACAGCGAACACCGGGGAGCTGTTTTTT.

J is TRBJ2-3 and V is TRBV7-9, with unresolved D. Germline V lookup: CDR1 SEHNR, CDR2 FQNEAQ (reference sequence). CDR3 length equals 12 residues. Trimming pared 4 bases from V and 6 bases from J, leaving 8 bases between. The CDR3 here is CASSYVGDTQYF. The CDR3 coding sequence is TGTGCCAGCAGCTACGTCGGGGATACGCAGTATTTT.

The V call is TRBV7-2, the J call TRBJ1-2, with TRBD1 as a possible D gene (5 bases). The CDR3 sequence is 16 residues long. Trimming stripped 5 bases from V and 4 bases from J, with 20 bases between. Germline V gene sequence: CDR1 SGHTA, CDR2 FQGNSA. The CDR3 here is CASSDPTEYLSYGYTF. As DNA, the CDR3 is TGTGCCAGCAGCGACCCGACAGAATACCTTTCCTATGGCTACACCTTC.

This chain connects TRBV2 to TRBJ2-7; TRBD2 might be the D (6 bases). Trimming cost V 1 base and J 3 bases, with 13 bases left between them. The CDR3 consists of 15 residues. Germline CDR1 is SNHLY and CDR2 is FYNNEI. In DNA, the CDR3 is TGTGCCAGCAGTGAAGGGCGGGGATGGAGCTACGAGCAGTACTTC. Translating it yields CASSEGRGWSYEQYF.

This clone appeared a few times. The V call is TRBV2, the J call TRBJ1-2; possible D gene TRBD1, 5 bases. The CDR3 is 15 amino acids. Germline V gives CDR1 SNHLY, CDR2 FYNNEI. Between the trimmed V and J ends, which lost 2 bases and 4 bases, there was a span of 14 bases. This CDR3 reads CASSETGSHPYGYTF. The CDR3 DNA reads TGTGCCAGCAGTGAAACAGGATCCCACCCCTATGGCTACACCTTC.

The rearrangement uses TRBV18 and TRBJ2-1, with 7 bases matching TRBD1. Germline values: CDR1 KGHSH, CDR2 LQKENI. Germline trimming cut 3 bases from V and 2 bases from J; bases unmatched to any gene: 10. The CDR3 runs to 17 residues. CDR3 nucleotide sequence: TGTGCCAGCTCACCCCCAGGGACAGCATATACCTACAATGAGCAGTTCTTC. Encoded protein: CASSPPGTAYTYNEQFF. The full variable domain, in which reference TRBV18 and TRBJ2-1 provide the parts outside the CDR3, is NAGVMQNPRHLVRRRGQEARLRCSPMKGHSHVYWYRQLPEEGLKFMVYLQKENIIDESGMPKERFSAEFPKEGPSILRIQQVVRGDSAAYFCASSPPGTAYTYNEQFFGPGTRLTVL.

The V and J genes are TRBV6-5 and TRBJ1-6; TRBD1 might be the D (5 bases). Trimming stripped 0 bases from V and 10 bases from J, with 13 bases between. CDR3 length: 15 amino acids. CDR1 is MNHEY and CDR2 is SVGAGI in the germline V gene. The DNA of the CDR3 is TGTGCCAGCAGTTACTCGGGGAGGGGAGACTCACCCCTCCACTTT. It codes for CASSYSGRGDSPLHF.

This chain links TRBV7-8 with TRBJ2-3; 7 positions match TRBD1. Germline loops: CDR1 SGHVS, CDR2 FQNEAQ. The CDR3 sequence is 14 residues long. J gave up 0 bases and V 5 bases, and 2 bases lay outside the gene matches. The CDR3 region has the DNA TGTGCCAGCAGCGCGACAGGGAGCACAGATACGCAGTATTTT. Protein sequence: CASSATGSTDTQYF.

This clone occurred a few times. The chain recombines TRBV15 with TRBJ2-2, with 11 bases identical to TRBD2. CDR1 LNHNV and CDR2 YYDKDF come from the germline V gene (reference sequence). J lost 4 bases, V lost 5 bases, and 6 bases had no gene match. CDR3 size: 16 residues. The CDR3 DNA is TGTGCCACCAGCTTATTCCTAGCGGGAGGCACCGGGGAGCTGTTTTTT. It codes for CATSLFLAGGTGELFF.